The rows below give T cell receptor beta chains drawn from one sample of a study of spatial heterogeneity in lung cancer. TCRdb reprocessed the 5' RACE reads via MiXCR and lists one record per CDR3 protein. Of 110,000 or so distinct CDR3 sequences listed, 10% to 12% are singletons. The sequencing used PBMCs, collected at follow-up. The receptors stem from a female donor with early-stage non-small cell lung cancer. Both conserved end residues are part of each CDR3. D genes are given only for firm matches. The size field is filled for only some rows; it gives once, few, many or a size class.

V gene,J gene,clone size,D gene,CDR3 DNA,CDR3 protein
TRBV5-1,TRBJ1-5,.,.,TGCGCCAGCAGCTTGGGGGGTTTCGGTCAGCCCCAGCATTTT,CASSLGGFGQPQHF
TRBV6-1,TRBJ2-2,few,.,TGTGCCAGCACTGGGTCTTCTAGGAACACCGGGGAGCTGTTTTTT,CASTGSSRNTGELFF
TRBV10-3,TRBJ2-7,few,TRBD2,TGTGCCATCAGAACTAGCGTAGGCGAGCAGTACTTC,CAIRTSVGEQYF
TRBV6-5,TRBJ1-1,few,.,TGTGCCAGCATTCCCCCGGGACACCACAACACTGAAGCTTTCTTT,CASIPPGHHNTEAFF
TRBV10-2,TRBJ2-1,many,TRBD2,TGCGCCAGCAGTGAGTCTTTAGGACTAGCGGGGGCTGCCTACAATGAGCAGTTCTTC,CASSESLGLAGAAYNEQFF
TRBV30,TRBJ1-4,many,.,TGTGCCTGGGGATACCCAGAAAAACTGTTTTTT,CAWGYPEKLFF
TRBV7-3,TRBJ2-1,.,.,TGTGCCAGCAGCTTGGGTCTAGCCCATGAGCAGTTCTTC,CASSLGLAHEQFF
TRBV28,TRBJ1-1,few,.,TGTGCCAGCAGTTTAACTCAAAAGGACACTGAAGCTTTCTTT,CASSLTQKDTEAFF
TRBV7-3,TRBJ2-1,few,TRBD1,TGTGCCAGCAGCCCCGTGACCCGGGACAGGGGAGGTAATGAGCAGTTCTTC,CASSPVTRDRGGNEQFF
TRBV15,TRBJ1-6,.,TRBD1,TGTGCCACCAGCGGAGACAGGGGGCCTCGGAATTCACCCCTCCACTTT,CATSGDRGPRNSPLHF
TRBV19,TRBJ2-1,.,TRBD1,TGTGCCAGTAGTATAGACAGGGGGAATGATCAGTTCTTC,CASSIDRGNDQFF
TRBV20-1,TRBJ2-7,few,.,TGCAGTGCTAGAGATGGGGGCTCGGGCAGGGGCAACGAGCAGTACTTC,CSARDGGSGRGNEQYF
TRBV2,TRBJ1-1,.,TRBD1,TGTGCCAGCAGTGAAAGGGACAGGATCACTGAAGCTTTCTTT,CASSERDRITEAFF
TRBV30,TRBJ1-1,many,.,TGTGCCTGGAGTGTAGGTTACACTGAAGCTTTCTTT,CAWSVGYTEAFF
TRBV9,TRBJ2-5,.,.,TGTGCCAGCAGCGTAGGACTGGGAGAGACCCAGTACTTC,CASSVGLGETQYF
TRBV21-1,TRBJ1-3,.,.,TGTGCCAGCAGCAAAGTTTGGGTTCCTTCTTTTGGAAACACCATATATTTT,CASSKVWVPSFGNTIYF
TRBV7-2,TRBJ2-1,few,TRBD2,TGTGCCAGCAGCTTATTGGGGACTAGGGTAAATGAGCAGTTCTTC,CASSLLGTRVNEQFF
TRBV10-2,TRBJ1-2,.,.,TGCGCCAGCAGTGAGTTTCGGGGCAGGACTAACTATGGCTACACCTTC,CASSEFRGRTNYGYTF
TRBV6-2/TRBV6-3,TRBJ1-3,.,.,TGTGCCAGCGGCCCTCACAGGGACGGAGAAAACACCATATATTTT,CASGPHRDGENTIYF
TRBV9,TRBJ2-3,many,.,TGTGCCAGCAGCCCGGCGCCTTACACAGATACGCAGTATTTT,CASSPAPYTDTQYF
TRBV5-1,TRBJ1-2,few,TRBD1,TGCGCCAGCAGACCCACAGGGGTCCCTACTAACTATGGCTACACCTTC,CASRPTGVPTNYGYTF
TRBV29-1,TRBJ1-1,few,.,TGCAGCGTTGACGGGGTGTTGAACACTGAAGCTTTCTTT,CSVDGVLNTEAFF
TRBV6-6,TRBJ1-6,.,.,TGTGCCAGCAGTTATTCGACCTCTGGAAATTCACCCCTCCACTTT,CASSYSTSGNSPLHF
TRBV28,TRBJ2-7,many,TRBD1,TGTGCCAGCAGTATCACCGGGACAGGGGCCTACGAGCAGTACTTC,CASSITGTGAYEQYF
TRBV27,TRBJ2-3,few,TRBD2,TGTGCCAGCAGGTTTGGACTAGCGAAGACAGATACGCAGTATTTT,CASRFGLAKTDTQYF
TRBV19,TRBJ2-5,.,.,TGTGCCAGTAGAGGTTGGCCAAACCGAGAGTCCCAGTACTTC,CASRGWPNRESQYF
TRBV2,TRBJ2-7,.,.,TGTGCCAGCAGAGTCGAGTGGGACGAGCAGTACTTC,CASRVEWDEQYF
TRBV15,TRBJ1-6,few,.,TGTGCCACCAGCAGAGAGGGCCTCCAAAAGGGCAGGGCATATTCACCCCTCCACTTT,CATSREGLQKGRAYSPLHF
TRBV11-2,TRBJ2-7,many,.,TGTGCCAGCAGCTCCGACCGTACAGGCCCATACGAGCAGTACTTC,CASSSDRTGPYEQYF
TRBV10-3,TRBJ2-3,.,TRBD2,TGTGCCATCAGCTCCGGACTAGCGGGAGGGGGGTCCACAGATACGCAGTATTTT,CAISSGLAGGGSTDTQYF
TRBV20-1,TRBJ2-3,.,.,TGCAGTGCTCTTCGAAACACAGATACGCAGTATTTT,CSALRNTDTQYF
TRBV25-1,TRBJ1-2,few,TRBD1,TGTGCCAGCAGTAAAGGGACAGGGGAAGCGTATGGCTACACCTTC,CASSKGTGEAYGYTF
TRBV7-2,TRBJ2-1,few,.,TGTGCCAGCAGCTTAGGGCAGATTCCGTCCAATGAGCAGTTCTTC,CASSLGQIPSNEQFF